The 17 T cell receptor beta chains listed next were all sequenced from one sample in a study of CD8 T cells in Susac syndrome. Random hexamers were used to reverse transcribe about 0.5 to 1 ug of RNA. One entry per CDR3 protein, called by TCRdb with MiXCR from the immunoSEQ multiplex PCR reads. This table has a few hundred thousand distinct CDR3 sequences, 95% appearing once. The sequenced sample was CD4+ T cells from PBMCs. These receptors were obtained from a human donor with multiple sclerosis.

The V call is TRBV28, the J call TRBJ2-3; perhaps TRBD2 as D (6 bases). The germline V gene encodes CDR1 MDHEN and CDR2 SYDVKM. The V gene lost 6 bases and the J gene lost 14 bases, with 18 bases spanning the gap. The length of the CDR3 is 12 residues. The CDR3 DNA sequence: TGTGCCAGCAGCCCCCGGAGGGCCTGGTGGTATTTT. This translates into CASSPRRAWWYF.

The chain joins TRBV12-3 or TRBV12-4 to TRBJ2-2; 8 bases map to TRBD2. With V trimmed by 2 bases and J by 2 bases, 4 bases remained unmatched. CDR3 length equals 16 residues. CDR3 amino acids: CASSLYGTSNTGELFF. In DNA form, the CDR3 reads TGTGCCAGCAGTTTATATGGGACTAGTAACACCGGGGAGCTGTTTTTT.

The CDR3 DNA follows: TGTGCCAGCAGCCAAGCCAGGGTCCGCTACGAGCAGTACTTC. This translates into CASSQARVRYEQYF. V and J are TRBV3-1 and TRBJ2-7; possibly TRBD1 for D (5 bases). Germline loops: CDR1 LGHDT, CDR2 YNNKEL (reference sequence). Between the trimmed V and J ends, which lost 1 base and 3 bases, there was a span of 10 bases. This CDR3 region has 14 residues.

The genes are TRBV24-1 and TRBJ2-1; TRBD1 agrees at 12 bases. Trimming at V came to 4 bases and at J to 7 bases, leaving 7 bases not matched to a gene. This CDR3 has 16 amino acids. Germline V lookup: CDR1 KGHDR, CDR2 SFDVKD. CDR3 nucleotide sequence: TGTGCCACCAGTGACTCCGGGACAGGGGGCCCGAATGAGCAGTTCTTC. This gives the protein CATSDSGTGGPNEQFF.

J is TRBJ2-1 and V is TRBV7-6, with D unresolved. Deletions cut 2 bases from V and 9 bases from J, with 14 bases between. Germline V lookup: CDR1 SGHVS, CDR2 FNYEAQ. CDR3 length equals 14 residues. The CDR3 DNA reads TGTGCCAGCAGCTTATGGGGTTCTTATGGTGAGCAGTTCTTC. It specifies CASSLWGSYGEQFF. The full variable domain, with the rest looked up from reference TRBV7-6 and TRBJ2-1, is GAGVSQSPRYKVTKRGQDVALRCDPISGHVSLYWYRQALGQGPEFLTYFNYEAQQDKSGLPNDRFSAERPEGSISTLTIQRTEQRDSAMYRCASSLWGSYGEQFFGPGTRLTVL.

The count of this clonotype is one. The CDR3 DNA reads TGCAGTGCTAGAGATCGGTTAACAGATACGCAGTATTTT. Translating gives CSARDRLTDTQYF. J is TRBJ2-3 and V is TRBV20-1; no clear D. Germline V gives CDR1 DFQATT, CDR2 SNEGSKA (reference sequence). The V end was cut by 0 bases, the J end by 3 bases, with 7 bases between. The CDR3 covers 13 residues.

The J gene is TRBJ1-2, the V gene TRBV4-1, with TRBD1 matching over 8 bases. This CDR3 spans 15 amino acids. CDR1 is MGHRA, CDR2 YSYEKL, per germline. The V segment lost 3 bases and the J segment 2 bases; nucleotides outside the gene matches: 5. The CDR3 sequence: CASSHLDRANYGYTF. The CDR3 nucleotides are TGCGCCAGCAGCCACCTGGACAGGGCAAACTATGGCTACACCTTC.

The CDR3 nucleotides read TGTGCCAGCAGGCTACAGGGGACTAGCCTTTCGGATACGCAGTATTTT. Protein product: CASRLQGTSLSDTQYF. The chain couples TRBV6-2 or TRBV6-3 to TRBJ2-3; 9 bases match TRBD2. Trimming at V came to 6 bases and at J to 6 bases, leaving 13 bases not matched to a gene. CDR1 MNHEY and CDR2 SVGEGT come from the germline V gene. The CDR3 consists of 16 residues.

CDR3 region: CSVDPTGAETQYF. The CDR3 nucleotides read TGCAGCGTTGACCCGACAGGGGCGGAGACCCAGTACTTC. V is TRBV29-1 and J is TRBJ2-5; 8 bases line up with TRBD1. With V trimmed by 3 bases and J by 5 bases, 5 bases remained unmatched. This CDR3 contains 13 residues. Germline V gives CDR1 SQVTM, CDR2 ANQGSEA.

The chain is built from TRBV7-9 and TRBJ1-1; 10 positions agree with TRBD1. V gave up 7 bases and J gave up 1 base; unmatched junction bases: 9. The CDR3 spans 16 residues. The V gene's germline CDR1 is SEHNR and CDR2 FQNEAQ (reference sequence). The CDR3 spells CASINPGQGQNTEAFF. For the CDR3, the DNA is TGTGCCAGCATCAATCCGGGACAGGGGCAGAACACTGAAGCTTTCTTT.

The CDR3 is CASSLSGGGNTIYF. The CDR3 coding sequence is TGTGCCAGCAGCTTATCAGGGGGCGGAAACACCATATATTTT. The rearrangement uses TRBV7-6 and TRBJ1-3, with 8 nucleotides matching TRBD1. V gave up 2 bases and J gave up 4 bases; unmatched junction bases: 1. The CDR3 contains 14 residues. From germline, CDR1 is SGHVS and CDR2 FNYEAQ. The full variable domain, its missing parts supplied by reference TRBV7-6 and TRBJ1-3, is GAGVSQSPRYKVTKRGQDVALRCDPISGHVSLYWYRQALGQGPEFLTYFNYEAQQDKSGLPNDRFSAERPEGSISTLTIQRTEQRDSAMYRCASSLSGGGNTIYFGEGSWLTVV.

This chain connects TRBV30 to TRBJ1-4; 7 nucleotides agree with TRBD1. Germline-derived CDR1 and CDR2 are GTSNPN and SVGIG (reference sequence). This CDR3 has 16 residues. The trim removed 1 base at V and 0 bases at J, leaving 5 bases unmatched. CDR3 region: CAWSGTGPATNEKLFF. The CDR3 DNA reads TGTGCCTGGAGTGGGACAGGCCCGGCAACTAATGAAAAACTGTTTTTT.

The V gene is TRBV2, the J gene TRBJ1-1, with no clear D. V lost 8 bases and J 3 bases, leaving 7 bases between the germline ends. The germline V gene has CDR1 SNHLY and CDR2 FYNNEI. The CDR3 extends over 11 amino acids. The CDR3 region has the DNA TGTGCCAGCCTAGTCGACACTGAAGCTTTCTTT. Amino acids: CASLVDTEAFF.

In DNA, the CDR3 is TGTGCCAGCAGTTACTCGAGGACCGCGGCCTCCTACGAGCAGTACTTC. The encoded protein is CASSYSRTAASYEQYF. This chain uses TRBV6-5 with TRBJ2-7, with D hard to call. This CDR3 spans 16 amino acids. V was shortened by 0 bases and J by 0 bases, with 12 bases between the two germline ends. From germline, CDR1 is MNHEY and CDR2 SVGAGI.

This rearrangement joins TRBV9 to TRBJ2-7; the D is unclear. Per germline, CDR1 SGDLS and CDR2 YYNGEE. The CDR3 consists of 14 residues. V lost 1 base and J 3 bases, leaving 11 bases between the germline ends. The CDR3 DNA reads as TGTGCCAGCAGCGTAACCTCTTCTCGCTACGAGCAGTACTTC. This gives the protein CASSVTSSRYEQYF.

V and J are TRBV4-1 and TRBJ2-1; possibly TRBD1 for D (6 bases). This CDR3 has 15 residues. V was shortened by 1 base and J by 9 bases, with 16 bases between the two germline ends. Germline V gene lookup returns CDR1 MGHRA and CDR2 YSYEKL. The CDR3 reads CASSQVWEGGAEQFF. For the CDR3, the DNA is TGCGCCAGCAGCCAAGTGTGGGAAGGGGGAGCTGAGCAGTTCTTC.

This clonotype came up once. This chain links TRBV20-1 with TRBJ2-2; D gene ambiguous. Germline CDR1 and CDR2: DFQATT and SNEGSKA (reference sequence). V was shortened by 3 bases and J by 6 bases, with 8 bases between the two germline ends. The CDR3 covers 12 residues. CDR3: CSARRTAGELFF. The CDR3, as DNA: TGCAGTGCTAGGAGGACGGCCGGGGAGCTGTTTTTT.